Each of the 28 T cell receptor beta chains below was sequenced from the same sample in a study of cytomegalovirus exposure and HLA in healthy donors. It was with 60 Vbeta and 13 Jbeta primers that the PCR ran. Produced via immunoSEQ multiplex PCR; TCRdb's table is partial and in-frame only. The top ten clones hold roughly 3% of a sample with 200,000 or so clones, around 73% of them seen once. Specimen: PBMCs. The receptors were gathered from a woman under 40 in good health and CMV-seronegative.

The chain couples TRBV12-5 to TRBJ2-1; TRBD1 matches at 11 bases. V shed 1 base, J shed 5 bases, and the junction held 10 bases outside the gene matches. The V gene's germline CDR1 is LGHNT and CDR2 FRNRAP. The CDR3 has 18 residues. CDR3 sequence reads: CASGLAPKGQGDHNEQFF. In DNA, the CDR3 is TGTGCTAGTGGTTTGGCTCCAAAGGGACAGGGGGACCACAATGAGCAGTTCTTC.

The DNA of the CDR3 is TGTGCCAGTAGTGCCGGACAGGGGGGTAGCTACGAGCAGTACTTC. Its translation is CASSAGQGGSYEQYF. The rearrangement links TRBV19 to TRBJ2-7; 10 nucleotides agree with TRBD1. The CDR3 loop spans 15 amino acids. The junction had 7 bases not matched to a gene; V was cut back by 5 bases and J by 3 bases. Germline CDR1 reads LNHDA; CDR2 reads SQIVND (reference sequence).

The table lists this clone with a count of one. The chain recombines TRBV5-4 with TRBJ1-5, with 8 positions matching TRBD1. The CDR3 is made up of 17 amino acids. Germline lookup yields CDR1 SGHNT and CDR2 YYREEE (reference sequence). V was clipped by 4 bases and J by 0 bases; unmatched bases: 9. CDR3 nucleotide sequence: TGTGCCAGCAGCCCACAGCCCGGACAGGGTAGCAATCAGCCCCAGCATTTT. Amino acids: CASSPQPGQGSNQPQHF.

This chain joins TRBV28 and TRBJ2-3, with 9 bases aligning to TRBD1. J lost 2 bases, V lost 2 bases, and 2 bases had no gene match. Per the germline V gene, CDR1 is MDHEN and CDR2 is SYDVKM. The CDR3 loop spans 15 amino acids. This CDR3 is CASSLGQGHTDTQYF. For the CDR3, the DNA is TGTGCCAGCAGTTTAGGACAGGGGCACACAGATACGCAGTATTTT.

The rearrangement joins TRBV2 to TRBJ2-7, with 7 bases aligning to TRBD1. This CDR3 spans 13 amino acids. Per the germline V gene, CDR1 is SNHLY and CDR2 is FYNNEI. Unmatched junction bases numbered 8, after V lost 10 bases and J lost 2 bases. CDR3 residues: CAILRDSTYEQYF. For the CDR3, the DNA is TGTGCCATCCTCCGGGACAGCACCTACGAGCAGTACTTC.

This clone was counted a few times. The chain employs TRBV7-9 and TRBJ1-2; D gene unclear. This CDR3 contains 14 residues. The V gene's germline CDR1 is SEHNR and CDR2 FQNEAQ (reference sequence). The V and J ends lost 3 bases and 4 bases respectively, with 12 bases between them. The CDR3 nucleotides read TGTGCCAGCAGCTTCAACAGCCTAATCTATGGCTACACCTTC. Translated, it gives CASSFNSLIYGYTF.

This clone was seen more than once but under ten times. The CDR3 nucleotides are TGTGCCAGTCGGACAGGGACCAATCAGCCCCAGCATTTT. Translation gives CASRTGTNQPQHF. This sequence joins TRBV2 and TRBJ1-5, with 8 bases that match TRBD1. The ends lost 9 bases at V and 3 bases at J; junction bases unmatched: 4. The CDR3 consists of 13 residues. CDR1 is SNHLY, CDR2 FYNNEI, per germline.

This chain uses TRBV27 with TRBJ1-2, with 9 bases matching TRBD1. This CDR3 has 15 amino acids. Trimming removed 4 bases from V and 5 bases from J; junction bases left unmatched: 8. Germline V CDR1 and CDR2: MNHEY, SMNVEV (reference sequence). In DNA, the CDR3 is TGTGCCAGCAGTTCCCCGGGACAGGGAATTTATGGCTACACCTTC. Translated, it gives CASSSPGQGIYGYTF.

V usage is TRBV30 and J usage is TRBJ1-1; D is perhaps TRBD1 (6 bases). The V end was cut by 3 bases, the J end by 6 bases, with 17 bases between. Germline CDR1 and CDR2: GTSNPN and SVGIG (reference sequence). The CDR3 has 14 amino acids. The CDR3 sequence: CAWSHLGGAPEAFF. The CDR3 region has the DNA TGTGCCTGGAGCCACCTTGGGGGGGCACCTGAAGCTTTCTTT.

This clone was detected only once. The chain employs TRBV18 and TRBJ2-7; 7 bases match TRBD2. The germline V gene has CDR1 KGHSH and CDR2 LQKENI. This CDR3 is built from 18 residues. Unmatched junction bases numbered 20, after V lost 4 bases and J lost 5 bases. CDR3 in DNA: TGTGCCAGCTCACTTTTTTTTGGGGCTCCGGGACTAAGCCACGAGCAGTACTTC. Its translation is CASSLFFGAPGLSHEQYF.

This rearrangement joins TRBV4-1 to TRBJ1-2; tentatively, D is TRBD1 (6 bases). The CDR3 totals 14 residues. V lost 2 bases, J lost 9 bases, and 16 bases lay in between. Germline V lookup: CDR1 MGHRA, CDR2 YSYEKL. This CDR3 is CASSQMDSFTSYTF. The CDR3 DNA reads as TGCGCCAGCAGCCAAATGGACAGCTTTACTAGCTACACCTTC.

V and J are TRBV6-1 and TRBJ1-1; tentatively, D is TRBD1 (5 bases). Germline assignment: CDR1 MNHNS and CDR2 SASEGT. Trimming stripped 3 bases from V and 1 base from J, with 12 bases between. This CDR3 has 15 residues. The CDR3 sequence is CASSDFRGQNTEAFF. The CDR3 nucleotides are TGTGCCAGCAGTGATTTTAGGGGCCAGAACACTGAAGCTTTCTTT.

Of note for this clone: The junction and the germline gene differ at one end; a read error may be behind it. V gene TRBV4-1 combines with J gene TRBJ1-2; 10 bases align to TRBD1. In germline, CDR1 is MGHRA, CDR2 YSYEKL. There are 16 residues in the CDR3. The chain's CDR3 is CASSPTPGTGAYGYPF. CDR3 coding DNA: TGCGCCAGCAGCCCCACGCCGGGGACAGGGGCCTATGGCTACCCCTTC.

The chain has TRBV29-1 and TRBJ2-1; 10 bases map to TRBD1. The V and J ends lost 3 bases and 8 bases, in that order; junction bases with no gene match: 19. The CDR3 has 18 amino acids. The germline V gene encodes CDR1 SQVTM and CDR2 ANQGSEA. Written as DNA, the CDR3 is TGCAGCGTTGAGGGAGGACAGGGGGTAGTCAGTTATTATGATGAGCAGTTCTTC. It encodes CSVEGGQGVVSYYDEQFF.

CDR3 nucleotide sequence: TGTGCCACCAGCAGAGGGACTTTCCCCAGCTCCTACGAGCAGTACTTC. Its translation is CATSRGTFPSSYEQYF. The rearrangement links TRBV15 to TRBJ2-7; TRBD2 might be the D (5 bases). The germline gives CDR1 LNHNV, CDR2 YYDKDF (reference sequence). This CDR3 contains 16 residues. The V gene lost 1 base and the J gene lost 0 bases, with 13 bases spanning the gap. Drawing the rest from reference TRBV15 and TRBJ2-7, the complete variable domain is DAMVIQNPRYQVTQFGKPVTLSCSQTLNHNVMYWYQQKSSQAPKLLFHYYDKDFNNEADTPDNFQSRRPNTSFCFLDIRSPGLGDTAMYLCATSRGTFPSSYEQYFGPGTRLTVT.

This sequence joins TRBV28 and TRBJ2-5, with D possibly matching TRBD2 (5 bases). CDR3 length: 15 residues. V shed 6 bases and J shed 4 bases, with 18 bases lying between them. The germline V gene encodes CDR1 MDHEN and CDR2 SYDVKM. In nucleotides, the CDR3 is TGTGCCAGCAGGCTTATGGGCCCCGGGGTAGAGACCCAGTACTTC. It yields the protein CASRLMGPGVETQYF.

The chain links TRBV6-1 to TRBJ1-5; tentatively, D is TRBD1 (5 bases). Germline V gene data show CDR1 as MNHNS and CDR2 as SASEGT. The CDR3 has 14 residues. Trimming stripped 2 bases from V and 5 bases from J, with 10 bases between. This CDR3 reads CASSEMGQHQPQHF. The CDR3 coding sequence is TGTGCCAGCAGTGAAATGGGGCAGCATCAGCCCCAGCATTTT.

This sequence joins TRBV7-9 and TRBJ1-1; D possibly corresponds to TRBD1 (5 bases). The CDR3 spans 12 residues. Trimming left V 5 bases short and J 3 bases short, with 7 bases between. Per the germline V gene, CDR1 is SEHNR and CDR2 is FQNEAQ (reference sequence). CDR3 coding DNA: TGTGCCAGCAGCAGACAGTACACTGAAGCTTTCTTT. Amino acids: CASSRQYTEAFF.

The rearrangement joins TRBV2 to TRBJ1-5; D gene ambiguous. CDR1 is SNHLY and CDR2 is FYNNEI in the germline V gene. The CDR3 runs 14 residues. The V gene lost 7 bases and the J gene lost 6 bases, with 16 bases spanning the gap. The CDR3 here is CASNMWTRAQPQHF. The CDR3 bases are TGTGCCAGCAACATGTGGACGAGGGCTCAGCCCCAGCATTTT.

Note on this clone: Compared with germline, one end of the junction differs, possibly owing to a read error. J is TRBJ2-3 and V is TRBV19, with TRBD2 matching 10 bases. The CDR3 is made up of 17 amino acids. The germline V gene encodes CDR1 LNHDA and CDR2 SQIVND (reference sequence). CDR3 DNA: TGTGCCAGTAGTCTAGATTTTAGCGGGGGGCGCACAGATACGCAGTATTTT. Protein sequence: CASSLDFSGGRTDTQYF.

This sequence joins TRBV6-1 and TRBJ1-5, with TRBD1 matching over 8 bases. The CDR3 runs to 14 residues. Germline V gives CDR1 MNHNS, CDR2 SASEGT. Trimming removed 3 bases from V and 9 bases from J; junction bases left unmatched: 7. The CDR3: CASSDTRGPWPQHF. DNA for the CDR3: TGTGCCAGCAGTGATACCAGGGGGCCCTGGCCCCAGCATTTT.

The CDR3: CASSPRRTNTEAFF. The CDR3 DNA reads as TGTGCCAGCAGTCCCCGCAGAACAAACACTGAAGCTTTCTTT. The rearrangement joins TRBV27 to TRBJ1-1; D gene ambiguous. V was cut by 5 bases and J by 2 bases, with 12 bases left in between. CDR3 size: 14 residues. The germline V gene encodes CDR1 MNHEY and CDR2 SMNVEV (reference sequence).

The count of this clone is one. For the CDR3, the DNA is TGTGCCAGCAGCCCTACTAGCGGGGCCTACAATGAGCAGTTCTTC. It encodes CASSPTSGAYNEQFF. The V call is TRBV14, the J call TRBJ2-1, with TRBD2 identical over 10 bases. After removal of 4 bases from V and 2 bases from J, the junction contained 2 bases not matched to a gene. CDR1 and CDR2 (germline): SGHDN, FVKESK. The CDR3 runs 15 residues. The variable domain in full, with the rest retrieved from reference TRBV14 and TRBJ2-1, is EAGVTQFPSHSVIEKGQTVTLRCDPISGHDNLYWYRRVMGKEIKFLLHFVKESKQDESGMPNNRFLAERTGGTYSTLKVQPAELEDSGVYFCASSPTSGAYNEQFFGPGTRLTVL.

There are a few counts of this clone. The rearrangement links TRBV29-1 to TRBJ2-3, with a weak D call TRBD2 (6 bases). V was shortened by 3 bases and J by 3 bases, with 13 bases between the two germline ends. Germline V gene data show CDR1 as SQVTM and CDR2 as ANQGSEA. This CDR3 contains 14 residues. This CDR3 is CSVDGFLATDTQYF. CDR3 nucleotide sequence: TGCAGCGTTGATGGTTTTCTAGCGACAGATACGCAGTATTTT.

The chain recombines TRBV5-1 with TRBJ2-1, with 7 bases matching TRBD2. V dropped 2 bases and J dropped 2; count of bases not matched to a gene: 7. Germline V gives CDR1 SGHRS, CDR2 YFSETQ. This CDR3 is 16 amino acids long. CDR3 bases: TGCGCCAGCAGCTTCGCGGGAGTGGGGGCCTACAATGAGCAGTTCTTC. This gives the protein CASSFAGVGAYNEQFF.

The chain uses TRBV6-6 and TRBJ1-5; D gene ambiguous. The V end was cut by 2 bases, the J end by 4 bases, with 9 bases between. The CDR3 sequence is 14 residues long. Germline V gene lookup returns CDR1 MNHNY and CDR2 SVGAGI (reference sequence). The CDR3: CASSYVDKNQPQHF. CDR3 DNA sequence: TGTGCCAGCAGTTACGTAGACAAGAATCAGCCCCAGCATTTT.

Only one count was recorded for this clone. The chain is built from TRBV2 and TRBJ2-5, with D possibly being TRBD1 (6 bases). Germline lookup yields CDR1 SNHLY and CDR2 FYNNEI. The CDR3 consists of 17 residues. With 7 bases removed from V and 7 bases from J, the gap between germline ends came to 28 bases. CDR3 sequence reads: CASKGSRDTTILATQYF. The CDR3, as DNA: TGTGCCAGCAAGGGTTCCCGGGACACCACGATTTTGGCGACCCAGTACTTC.

The rearrangement joins TRBV11-3 to TRBJ2-7, with D possibly matching TRBD2 (6 bases). Germline loops: CDR1 SGHNT, CDR2 YENEEA. The V end was cut by 5 bases, the J end by 3 bases, with 11 bases between. This CDR3 has 13 amino acids. CDR3 DNA: TGTGCCAGCAGCCCGGGGGTGGTCTACGAGCAGTACTTC. Amino acids: CASSPGVVYEQYF.